This TCR beta chain was captured by sequencing in a study of a mutant IDH1 vaccine in newly diagnosed glioma. Study-level points and caveats: Seemingly, pseudoprogression had no relation to changes in the top peripheral T cell clonotypes.

V was clipped by 6 bases and J by 0 bases, with 12 bases between them. There are 14 residues in the CDR3. Germline loops: CDR1 KGHSH, CDR2 LQKENI. TCRdb keeps only in-frame clones here, not all; method: immunoSEQ multiplex PCR. The sample shows around 70,000 clones, 70% to 90% of them seen only once. As to this clone: Its antigen is as yet unknown.

The sample's time point: week 35, safety follow-up. Topical imiquimod was applied with each vaccine dose, which held 300 ug of mutant IDH1 20-mer peptide. The V and J genes are TRBV18 and TRBJ2-7; a possible D gene is TRBD2 (5 bases). The sample in question was PBMCs, obtained from a glioma patient whose treatment included an IDH1 peptide vaccine. The source of this sequence is a young man with glioma. CDR3 loop: CASSPEGDSYEQYF. The CDR3 nucleotides are TGTGCCAGCTCCCCAGAGGGCGACTCCTACGAGCAGTACTTC.